This T cell receptor (beta chain) was sequenced for a study of cytomegalovirus exposure and HLA in healthy donors. Study-level background: The study placed about 81% of its approximately 360 genotyped donors in the Caucasian-associated ancestry cluster. Study observations and caveats: A list of more than 150 TCR beta chains associated with cytomegalovirus was given. Later findings reportedly placed an Asian-associated ancestry cluster below the approximately 630-donor mean for N-insertions.

This CDR3 contains 16 residues. Germline V lookup: CDR1 LGHNA, CDR2 YNFKEQ. J lost 3 bases, V lost 4 bases, and 11 bases had no gene match. As for this clone: What it binds is not known.

PCR was performed using 60 Vbeta and 13 Jbeta primers. Libraries were prepared by immunoSEQ multiplex PCR; TCRdb keeps only in-frame clonotypes and omits some of them. Seen in this sample are under 200,000 clones; the ten most common clones hold roughly 2%. The material sequenced was PBMCs. V gene TRBV4-2 combines with J gene TRBJ2-7, with 8 positions matching TRBD1. The TCR originated in a man between 25 and 39 years old in good health and CMV-seronegative. The CDR3 bases are TGTGCCAGCAGCCCGACCCCGACAGGGGATCACTACGAGCAGTACTTC. Amino acid sequence: CASSPTPTGDHYEQYF.